The 25 T cell receptor beta chains below were found in one sample sequenced in a study of immune characteristics of hereditary and idiopathic chronic pancreatitis. This table comes from immunoSEQ multiplex PCR, and its TCRdb copy is limited to in-frame clones, with some not included. The repertoire holds approximately 1,800 clones, with 60% to 75% as singletons. Patients having total pancreatectomy with islet autotransplantation provided the chronic pancreatitis pancreas tissue. Sequencing input: pancreas tissue with hereditary chronic pancreatitis. These receptor sequences come from a human donor with chronic pancreatitis.

This rearrangement joins TRBV5-6 to TRBJ2-5, with 8 bases lining up with TRBD2. Germline V gene lookup returns CDR1 SGHDT and CDR2 YYEEEE. The CDR3 is 13 amino acids. V gave up 4 bases and J gave up 4 bases; unmatched junction bases: 3. The CDR3 here is CASSLGGAETQYF. CDR3 coding DNA: TGTGCCAGCAGCCTCGGGGGGGCAGAGACCCAGTACTTC.

The table lists this clone with a few counts. The chain couples TRBV19 to TRBJ2-1; TRBD2 matches 11 bases. Losses at the gene ends were 6 bases for V and 3 bases for J; bases not matched to a gene: 1. This CDR3 contains 14 residues. CDR1 and CDR2 from the germline V gene are LNHDA and SQIVND (reference sequence). This chain's CDR3 is CASSLAGGYNEQFF. CDR3 DNA: TGTGCCAGTAGCCTAGCGGGAGGCTACAATGAGCAGTTCTTC.

This sequence joins TRBV27 and TRBJ2-7; D may be TRBD1 or TRBD2 (5 bases each). Germline CDR1 is MNHEY and CDR2 is SMNVEV (reference sequence). The CDR3 is 15 residues long. The V gene lost 6 bases and the J gene lost 5 bases, with 20 bases spanning the gap. CDR3 in amino acids: CASRAAPGQADEQYF. CDR3 coding DNA: TGTGCCAGCAGGGCGGCGCCGGGGCAGGCGGACGAGCAGTACTTC.

This clone is large by share. The chain uses TRBV19 and TRBJ2-6; TRBD1 matches 7 bases. J gave up 0 bases and V 10 bases, and 6 bases lay outside the gene matches. The length of the CDR3 is 15 residues. Germline assignment: CDR1 LNHDA and CDR2 SQIVND (reference sequence). CDR3 in amino acids: CATTGAPSGANVLTF. The CDR3 bases are TGTGCCACCACAGGGGCCCCCTCTGGGGCCAACGTCCTGACTTTC.

The chain recombines TRBV7-2 with TRBJ2-3; D is ambiguous. The CDR3 is 14 residues long. The V gene's germline CDR1 is SGHTA and CDR2 FQGNSA. Trimming shortened V by 3 bases and J by 0 bases, and 7 bases separated the two germline ends. The CDR3 region has the DNA TGTGCCAGCAGCTTGGGGTTTAGCACAGATACGCAGTATTTT. Protein product: CASSLGFSTDTQYF. The full variable domain, completed using reference TRBV7-2 and TRBJ2-3, is GAGVSQSPSNKVTEKGKDVELRCDPISGHTALYWYRQSLGQGLEFLIYFQGNSAPDKSGLPSDRFSAERTGGSVSTLTIQRTQQEDSAVYLCASSLGFSTDTQYFGPGTRLTVL.

The chain recombines TRBV13 with TRBJ2-7; 13 nucleotides match TRBD2. After removal of 5 bases from V and 4 bases from J, the junction contained 5 bases not matched to a gene. Germline-derived CDR1 and CDR2 are PRHDT and FYEKMQ (reference sequence). This CDR3 contains 15 residues. The CDR3 loop reads CASSEGLAGLYEQYF. For the CDR3, the DNA is TGTGCCAGCAGCGAGGGACTAGCGGGACTATACGAGCAGTACTTC.

The chain joins TRBV29-1 to TRBJ2-1, with a weak D call TRBD1 (6 bases). CDR3 length: 14 amino acids. The germline CDR1 and CDR2 sequences are SQVTM and ANQGSEA. V lost 5 bases and J lost 1, with 12 bases in between. This chain's CDR3 is CSVLGQGSYNEQFF. In nucleotides, the CDR3 is TGCAGCGTTCTGGGGCAGGGGTCCTACAATGAGCAGTTCTTC.

V and J are TRBV30 and TRBJ1-6; D is ambiguous. Trimming shortened V by 3 bases and J by 7 bases, and 7 bases separated the two germline ends. Per the germline V gene, CDR1 is GTSNPN and CDR2 is SVGIG (reference sequence). This CDR3 comprises 12 residues. The CDR3 DNA reads TGTGCCTGGAGACCGGGGAATTCACCCCTCCACTTT. It encodes CAWRPGNSPLHF.

The genes are TRBV4-2 and TRBJ1-1; TRBD1 might be the D (5 bases). The germline V gene encodes CDR1 LGHNA and CDR2 YNFKEQ. The CDR3 spans 13 residues. V gave up 0 bases and J gave up 11 bases, with 13 bases separating them. In nucleotides, the CDR3 is TGTGCCAGCAGCCAAGATCGGGGCGCCGAGGCTTTCTTT. Amino acid sequence: CASSQDRGAEAFF.

The sample holds a few counts of this clone. V gene TRBV4-2 combines with J gene TRBJ1-1, with D possibly TRBD1 on 5 matching bases. V lost 3 bases and J lost 4, with 12 bases in between. Germline V gives CDR1 LGHNA, CDR2 YNFKEQ. CDR3 length: 14 residues. For the CDR3, the DNA is TGTGCCAGCAGCCAGGGGTCCGGGGCCACTGAAGCTTTCTTT. This gives the protein CASSQGSGATEAFF.

The chain employs TRBV15 and TRBJ2-1, with 8 bases that match TRBD2. The V gene end was trimmed by 0 bases and the J gene end by 4 bases; junction bases not matched to a gene: 8. This CDR3 is built from 17 residues. Germline CDR1 is LNHNV and CDR2 is YYDKDF (reference sequence). The CDR3 spells CATSRDPSGGAYNEQFF. CDR3 in DNA: TGTGCCACCAGCAGAGATCCCTCGGGAGGGGCATACAATGAGCAGTTCTTC.

The chain uses TRBV18 and TRBJ2-1; weak D call: TRBD2 (6 bases). Trimming removed 2 bases at V and 7 bases at J, with 15 bases between. The CDR3 has 15 amino acids. Germline V lookup: CDR1 KGHSH, CDR2 LQKENI. CDR3 amino acids: CASSPGRPTLNEQFF. Written as DNA, the CDR3 is TGTGCCAGCTCACCAGGGAGGCCCACTTTAAATGAGCAGTTCTTC.

This clone was detected once. V gene TRBV21-1 combines with J gene TRBJ2-2. TRBV21-1 is a pseudogene. The CDR3 is 14 amino acids. The CDR3 DNA reads as TGTGCCAGCAGCAAAGAGTTCACGGACGGGGAGCTGTTTTTT. Its protein is CASSKEFTDGELFF.

J is TRBJ2-7 and V is TRBV9; 7 bases align to TRBD2. CDR1 and CDR2 (germline): SGDLS, YYNGEE. The CDR3 has 15 residues. V shed 0 bases and J 1 base; nucleotides not matched to a gene: 4. The CDR3 DNA reads as TGTGCCAGCAGCGTAGATACTAGCGCGTCCTACGAGCAGTACTTC. Translating it yields CASSVDTSASYEQYF.

This clone was seen a handful of times. The chain couples TRBV27 to TRBJ1-1; TRBD1 agrees at 8 bases. CDR1 is MNHEY and CDR2 is SMNVEV in the germline V gene (reference sequence). The CDR3 is 15 residues long. Trimming removed 5 bases from V and 0 bases from J; junction bases left unmatched: 5. In DNA, the CDR3 is TGTGCCAGCAGTAAACGGACAGGGCTGAACACTGAAGCTTTCTTT. It is translated as CASSKRTGLNTEAFF.

A few counts support this clone. V and J are TRBV2 and TRBJ2-7, with TRBD1 identical over 7 bases. CDR3 length: 15 residues. The ends lost 1 base at V and 3 bases at J; junction bases unmatched: 6. Germline V lookup: CDR1 SNHLY, CDR2 FYNNEI. The CDR3 region has the DNA TGTGCCAGCAGTGAAGGGGGACAGCCTAACTACGAGCAGTACTTC. This translates into CASSEGGQPNYEQYF.

This clone appeared once. The chain combines TRBV6-2 or TRBV6-3 with TRBJ2-7; 11 bases are a match to TRBD1. V lost 0 bases and J lost 6; bases outside the gene matches: 4. CDR1 and CDR2 (germline): MNHEY, SVGEGT. This CDR3 region has 15 residues. CDR3 sequence reads: CASSYSGTGGFEQYF. CDR3 nucleotides: TGTGCCAGCAGTTACTCGGGGACAGGGGGTTTCGAGCAGTACTTC.

The rearrangement uses TRBV27 and TRBJ2-3; unclear D gene. Germline CDR1 reads MNHEY; CDR2 reads SMNVEV (reference sequence). There are 12 residues in the CDR3. Trimming cost V 6 bases and J 2 bases, with 6 bases left between them. DNA of the CDR3: TGTGCCAGCAGAACTAACACAGATACGCAGTATTTT. It yields the protein CASRTNTDTQYF.

V and J are TRBV2 and TRBJ2-5; no definite D call. CDR1 SNHLY and CDR2 FYNNEI come from the germline V gene. Deletions cut 8 bases from V and 1 base from J, with 8 bases between. CDR3 length: 12 amino acids. The CDR3 reads CASGRSQETQYF. The DNA of the CDR3 is TGTGCCAGCGGCCGCAGCCAAGAGACCCAGTACTTC.

The rearrangement joins TRBV19 to TRBJ1-5; D call uncertain. V lost 7 bases to trimming and J lost 3 bases, with 16 bases between them. CDR1 and CDR2 (germline): LNHDA, SQIVND (reference sequence). This CDR3 contains 15 residues. The CDR3 coding sequence is TGTGCCAGTAATGATGCTCTCCTACCCAATCAGCCCCAGCATTTT. It yields the protein CASNDALLPNQPQHF. The full variable domain, with the rest looked up from reference TRBV19 and TRBJ1-5, is DGGITQSPKYLFRKEGQNVTLSCEQNLNHDAMYWYRQDPGQGLRLIYYSQIVNDFQKGDIAEGYSVSREKKESFPLTVTSAQKNPTAFYLCASNDALLPNQPQHFGDGTRLSIL.

The chain joins TRBV6-2 or TRBV6-3 to TRBJ2-7, with 8 bases aligning to TRBD2. Germline lookup yields CDR1 MNHEY and CDR2 SVGEGT. This CDR3 spans 15 amino acids. V shed 4 bases, J shed 4 bases, and the junction held 9 bases outside the gene matches. The CDR3 loop reads CASSSREGFLYEQYF. The CDR3 DNA sequence: TGTGCCAGCAGTTCACGGGAGGGGTTTCTTTACGAGCAGTACTTC.

The chain is built from TRBV18 and TRBJ2-7, with a tentative D call TRBD2 (5 bases). V lost 2 bases to trimming and J lost 5 bases, with 10 bases between them. The length of the CDR3 is 13 residues. Germline-derived CDR1 and CDR2 are KGHSH and LQKENI. CDR3 in amino acids: CASSPTPEDEQYF. CDR3 DNA: TGTGCCAGCTCACCAACACCGGAGGACGAGCAGTACTTC. The full variable domain, in which reference TRBV18 and TRBJ2-7 provide the parts outside the CDR3, is NAGVMQNPRHLVRRRGQEARLRCSPMKGHSHVYWYRQLPEEGLKFMVYLQKENIIDESGMPKERFSAEFPKEGPSILRIQQVVRGDSAAYFCASSPTPEDEQYFGPGTRLTVT.

This rearrangement joins TRBV19 to TRBJ2-3, with D unclear. V dropped 2 bases and J dropped 3 bases, with 9 bases sitting between them. The CDR3 runs 14 residues. Germline V gene sequence: CDR1 LNHDA, CDR2 SQIVND (reference sequence). The CDR3 protein is CASSIKMETDTQYF. CDR3 nucleotide sequence: TGTGCCAGTAGTATAAAAATGGAAACAGATACGCAGTATTTT.

By proportion, this clone is large. This sequence joins TRBV7-9 and TRBJ2-7; 9 bases fit TRBD2. The CDR3 sequence is 16 residues long. V shed 8 bases and J 5 bases; nucleotides not matched to a gene: 16. Germline V gene data show CDR1 as SEHNR and CDR2 as FQNEAQ (reference sequence). CDR3 sequence (DNA): TGTGCCAGCGCCGCGGGAGGGCTCGTTCCCACTCACGAGCAGTACTTC. This codes for CASAAGGLVPTHEQYF.

By share, this clone ranks as hyperexpanded. The rearrangement joins TRBV7-9 to TRBJ2-5; 7 positions agree with TRBD1. Germline CDR1 reads SEHNR; CDR2 reads FQNEAQ (reference sequence). The CDR3 has 16 amino acids. Trimming took 5 bases from V and 3 from J; bases not matched to a gene: 12. The DNA of the CDR3 is TGTGCCAGCAGCCTACTGGTAGGGACAGCGGAAGAGACCCAGTACTTC. Its protein product is CASSLLVGTAEETQYF. The complete variable domain, with remaining parts taken from reference TRBV7-9 and TRBJ2-5, reads DTGVSQNPRHKITKRGQNVTFRCDPISEHNRLYWYRQTLGQGPEFLTYFQNEAQLEKSRLLSDRFSAERPKGSFSTLEIQRTEQGDSAMYLCASSLLVGTAEETQYFGPGTRLLVL.